The rows below give T cell receptor beta chains drawn from one sample of a study of shared clonotypes between healthy human individuals. Assay: immunoSEQ multiplex PCR; the TCRdb copy retains only in-frame clones and omits some. Counted here are 170,000 or so clones, 66% occurring once; the ten biggest clones make up more than 9%. Sequenced sample: memory CD4+ T cells sorted from blood. The receptors derive from a man aged 25 to 45 in good health. The CDR3 runs from the conserved cysteine through the conserved F or W. The order of the fields is V gene, D gene, clone size, J gene, CDR3 DNA, CDR3 protein. A D gene is named only where the DNA matches it firmly. Where a row states a size, it is once, few, many or the class of an expanded clone; other rows omit it.

>TRBV5-6|NA|NA|TRBJ2-3
TGTGCCAGCAGCCCACCTCCCCGGGCCACCCTTTACACAGATACGCAGTATTTT
CASSPPPRATLYTDTQYF
>TRBV7-7|NA|NA|TRBJ2-5
TGTGCTAGCAGCCCCGACGTGGACCTACGAGAGACCCAGTACTTC
CASSPDVDLRETQYF
>TRBV6-1|NA|NA|TRBJ1-1
TGTGCCGTACAACTGGCGTGGACTGAAGCTTTCTTT
CAVQLAWTEAFF
>TRBV6-6|TRBD1|many|TRBJ2-7
TGTGCCAGCAGTTACACAGGACAGGGGGCCGGCGAGCAGTACTTC
CASSYTGQGAGEQYF
>TRBV19|NA|NA|TRBJ1-5
TGTGCCAGTAGTACGTGGGAAGGGCCAAATCAGCCCCAGCATTTT
CASSTWEGPNQPQHF
>TRBV9|TRBD2|NA|TRBJ2-5
TGTGCCAGCAGCGTAGTGGTGGGAGGGCCCCAAGAGACCCAGTACTTC
CASSVVVGGPQETQYF
>TRBV7-3|TRBD1|NA|TRBJ1-1
TGTGCCAGCAGCCCAACCGGGACAGCTACTGAAGCTTTCTTT
CASSPTGTATEAFF
>TRBV18|TRBD2|few|TRBJ2-2
TGTGCCAGCTCACCATGGCTAGCGGGAGCCGGGGAGCTGTTTTTT
CASSPWLAGAGELFF
>TRBV27|NA|NA|TRBJ1-5
TGTGCCACTCAACGAAGGGCAGGGGCGATGGGCCAGGGCAATCAGCCCCAGCATTTT
CATQRRAGAMGQGNQPQHF
>TRBV5-1|TRBD1|NA|TRBJ2-2
TGCGCCAGCAGCTCACAGGGGGGAGGAACTGCCGGGGAGCTGTTTTTT
CASSSQGGGTAGELFF
>TRBV6-5|TRBD1|NA|TRBJ1-2
TGTGCCAGCAGTTACTCGCCAGGGGGGGAACTCTATGGCTACACCTTC
CASSYSPGGELYGYTF
>TRBV27|TRBD2|NA|TRBJ2-3
TGTGCCAGCAGTTTTTCCGGGAGGTCTGATACGCAGTATTTT
CASSFSGRSDTQYF
>TRBV18|NA|once|TRBJ2-3
TGTGCCAGCTCACCAATCGGGGGGCGCGCGGGGGATACGCAGTATTTT
CASSPIGGRAGDTQYF
>TRBV11-1|TRBD1|NA|TRBJ1-1
TGTGCCAGCAGCCCTACGGGACAGATGAACACTGAAGCTTTCTTT
CASSPTGQMNTEAFF
>TRBV5-5|NA|NA|TRBJ1-1
TGTGCCAGCAGCGTTGTCGCAGACAGTCTTCTTCTCCTTGAAGCTTTCTTT
CASSVVADSLLLLEAFF
>TRBV6-4|TRBD1|NA|TRBJ2-5
TGTGCCAGCAGTGGCCCGACAGGGGAAGAGACCCAGTACTTC
CASSGPTGEETQYF
>TRBV5-6|NA|NA|TRBJ2-4
TGTGCCAGCAGCTTGGAAACTGGGGGAGTTGCCAAAAACATTCAGTACTTC
CASSLETGGVAKNIQYF
>TRBV11-3|TRBD2|NA|TRBJ2-1
TGTGCCAGCAGCTTAGGAGCGGGAGGTTTCAATGAGCAGTTCTTC
CASSLGAGGFNEQFF
>TRBV5-4|TRBD1|NA|TRBJ1-2
TGTGCCAGCAGCGCACAGGGGGCGTTCAACTATGGCTACACCTTC
CASSAQGAFNYGYTF
>TRBV7-2|NA|NA|TRBJ2-1
TGTGCCAGCAGCGGGTTTAGATACAATGAGCAGTTCTTC
CASSGFRYNEQFF
>TRBV6-5|TRBD1|NA|TRBJ1-4
TGTGCCAGCAGCCGAACAGGGGTTTTAGATGAAAAACTGTTTTTT
CASSRTGVLDEKLFF
>TRBV6-5|TRBD2|NA|TRBJ2-2
TGTGCCAGCAGTTACCTTTCCGGGAGGGCAACCGGGGAGCTGTTTTTT
CASSYLSGRATGELFF
>TRBV2|TRBD2|few|TRBJ2-1
TGTGCCAGCAGCGGCGGGAGTACGGCCTACAATGAGCAGTTCTTC
CASSGGSTAYNEQFF
>TRBV5-1|NA|NA|TRBJ2-7
TGCGCCAGCAGCTTCTTCAGTTCCTCCTACGAGCAGTACTTC
CASSFFSSSYEQYF
>TRBV9|NA|NA|TRBJ2-1
TGTGCCAGCAGCGTAGAGGTCAATGAGCAGTTCTTC
CASSVEVNEQFF
>TRBV18|NA|NA|TRBJ2-1
TGTGCCAGCTCACCACTCCAAATCCTAGGAGCCTACAATGAGCAGTTCTTC
CASSPLQILGAYNEQFF
>TRBV28|NA|NA|TRBJ1-1
TGTGCCAGCAGTAGGAGAAAATCCATGAACACTGAAGCTTTCTTT
CASSRRKSMNTEAFF
>TRBV6-1|TRBD1|NA|TRBJ2-3
TGTGCCAGCAGGGTACAGGGGGCTACAGATACGCAGTATTTT
CASRVQGATDTQYF
>TRBV6-4|TRBD2|NA|TRBJ2-1
TGTGCCAGCAGTGACTTTAGCGGGAGGGCCGACCATGAGCAGTTCTTC
CASSDFSGRADHEQFF